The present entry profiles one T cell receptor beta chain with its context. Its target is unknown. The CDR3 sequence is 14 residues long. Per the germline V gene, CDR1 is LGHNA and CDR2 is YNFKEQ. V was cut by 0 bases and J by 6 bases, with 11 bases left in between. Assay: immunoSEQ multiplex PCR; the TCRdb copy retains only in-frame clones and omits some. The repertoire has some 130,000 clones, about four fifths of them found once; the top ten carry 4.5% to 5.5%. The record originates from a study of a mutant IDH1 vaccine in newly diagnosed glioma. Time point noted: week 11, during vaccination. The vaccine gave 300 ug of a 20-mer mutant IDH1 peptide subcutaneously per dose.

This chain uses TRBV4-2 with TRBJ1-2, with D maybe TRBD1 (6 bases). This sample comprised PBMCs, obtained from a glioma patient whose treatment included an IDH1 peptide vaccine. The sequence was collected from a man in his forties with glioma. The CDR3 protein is CASSQDDGGNGYTF. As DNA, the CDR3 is TGTGCCAGCAGCCAAGACGACGGGGGCAATGGCTACACCTTC.